This T cell receptor beta chain appears in the sequencing data of a study of blood T cell repertoires in COVID-19. Overall study context: The study drew acute and convalescent COVID-19 samples from the United States, Italy and Spain. T cells, B-cell-depleted T cells, or PBMCs provided the cDNA or gDNA that served as material.

In the original analysis: By means of reference gene primer amplification, nucleated cell counts were estimated. Sequencing used immunoSEQ multiplex PCR; TCRdb keeps in-frame clones, though not all of them. V and J calls plus clone size are reproduced from that table; the DNA served to infer D and trimming. The sample contains some 150,000 clones, just over 85% of which appear only once. Germline CDR1 is SGHVS and CDR2 is FQNEAQ. This CDR3 has 15 residues. V lost 1 base to trimming and J lost 0 bases, with 10 bases between them. The sequence was obtained from a man in his sixties or seventies with acute or convalescent COVID-19. The rearrangement links TRBV7-8 to TRBJ2-7, with a weak D call TRBD2 (6 bases). Input material: peripheral blood. The CDR3 protein is CASSLGRGVSYEQYF. In DNA form, the CDR3 reads TGTGCCAGCAGCTTAGGGCGGGGAGTCTCCTACGAGCAGTACTTC.